This TCR beta chain is drawn from a study of CD8+ T cells in alopecia areata. CDR1 and CDR2 from the germline V gene are LNHNV and YYDKDF (reference sequence). V was shortened by 9 bases and J by 3 bases, with 14 bases between the two germline ends. CDR3 size: 13 residues. Remarks on this clone: Its antigen is undetermined.

Study-level points and caveats: Tofacitinib did not eliminate many expanded lesional clones from scalp or blood. Researchers say the link of baseline CD8+ expansion to response remains uncertain, with one nonresponder.

After isolation, RNA underwent reverse transcription to generate cDNA as the sequencing template. Here immunoSEQ multiplex PCR was the method, and the copy in TCRdb shows in-frame clones only, minus some. The data hold 90,000 to 150,000 clones, with 53% observed a single time. Treatment given: oral pan-JAK inhibitor, 5-10 mg twice daily. The receptor was isolated from a human donor with alopecia areata. This sequence joins TRBV15 and TRBJ1-2; a weak D match, TRBD1 (5 bases). Sequencing used CD4+ T cells sorted from blood, obtained at week 4, from a patient treated with tofacitinib. In DNA form, the CDR3 reads TGTGCCACTCAGGGAGGTTATGACTATGGCTACACCTTC. Translation: CATQGGYDYGYTF. The full variable domain, in which reference TRBV15 and TRBJ1-2 provide the parts outside the CDR3, is DAMVIQNPRYQVTQFGKPVTLSCSQTLNHNVMYWYQQKSSQAPKLLFHYYDKDFNNEADTPDNFQSRRPNTSFCFLDIRSPGLGDTAMYLCATQGGYDYGYTFGSGTRLTVV.